The clone carrying this T cell receptor beta chain has ten or more counts. As for time point: newly diagnosed GD, antithyroid drugs for less than 3 months. PBMC-derived RNA was used for the TCR library. The source of the patients was an endocrinology department in Xi'an, China. The data were taken from a study of regulatory T cells in long-lasting Graves disease. Building of the TCR beta libraries involved iRepertoire HTBI primers and Arm-PCR of CDR3 regions. TCRdb independently ran MiXCR on the multiplex PCR reads; one entry per CDR3 protein. In the table there are fewer than 550,000 distinct CDR3 sequences, roughly 15% of which are singletons. The CDR3 runs to 13 residues. Germline values: CDR1 ENHRY, CDR2 SYGVKD. With 3 bases removed from V and 5 bases from J, the gap between germline ends came to 10 bases. This sample also appeared in a second study, on T cells in Graves' hyperthyroidism and ophthalmopathy. That study adds: Patients were aged 18 to 65, had disease duration under 2 months, and had newly diagnosed hyperthyroidism. Diagnosis relied on clinical symptoms, serum thyroxine and TRAb, thyroid ultrasound and orbital computed tomography.

The sequenced sample was peripheral blood mononuclear cells (PBMCs), obtained at new diagnosis, from a patient treated with antithyroid drugs. The chain has TRBV10-3 and TRBJ2-5; D is unclear. The source of this sequence is a woman aged 35-60 years with Graves disease. As DNA, the CDR3 is TGTGCCATCAGTGATAATGGGGTGGAGACCCAGTACTTC. It specifies CAISDNGVETQYF.